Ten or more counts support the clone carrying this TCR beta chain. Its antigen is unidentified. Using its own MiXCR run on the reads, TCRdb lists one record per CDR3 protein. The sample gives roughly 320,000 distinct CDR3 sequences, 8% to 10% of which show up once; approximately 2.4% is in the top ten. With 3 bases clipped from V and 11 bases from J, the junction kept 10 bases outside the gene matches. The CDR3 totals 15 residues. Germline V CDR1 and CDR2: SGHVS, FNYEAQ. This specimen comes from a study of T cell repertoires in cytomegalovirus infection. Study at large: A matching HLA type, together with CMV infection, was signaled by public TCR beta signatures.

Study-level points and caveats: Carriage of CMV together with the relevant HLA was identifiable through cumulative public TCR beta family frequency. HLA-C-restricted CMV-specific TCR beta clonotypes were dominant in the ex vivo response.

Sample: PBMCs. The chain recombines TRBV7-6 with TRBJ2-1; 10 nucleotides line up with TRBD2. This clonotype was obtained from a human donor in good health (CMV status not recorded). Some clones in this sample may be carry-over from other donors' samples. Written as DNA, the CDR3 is TGTGCCAGCAGCTTGTTGGCGCTAGCGGGGGCGCAGCAGTTCTTC. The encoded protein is CASSLLALAGAQQFF.